This note documents a single T cell receptor beta chain sequence. The data were produced by immunoSEQ multiplex PCR, yet TCRdb's version contains in-frame clones alone and is incomplete. The sample lists over 70,000 clones, 95% to 97% occurring once. There are 13 residues in the CDR3. Germline V lookup: CDR1 MNHNS, CDR2 SASEGT. Trimming removed 1 base from V and 5 bases from J, with 8 bases in between. This sample is drawn from a study of technical replicates of blood from a few donors. This sequence joins TRBV6-1 and TRBJ1-2; D possibly corresponds to TRBD1 (6 bases). Sequencing was done on a sample of T cells isolated from PBMCs. The sequence derives from a human donor in good health. CDR3 loop: CASSEDREYGYTF. For the CDR3, the DNA is TGTGCCAGCAGTGAAGACAGGGAGTATGGCTACACCTTC.